This TCR beta chain was profiled in a study of blood T cell repertoires in COVID-19. Study details: T cells, B-cell-depleted T cells, or PBMCs supplied cDNA or gDNA.

Losses at the gene ends were 2 bases for V and 4 bases for J; bases not matched to a gene: 10. CDR3 length: 17 residues. Germline V gene sequence: CDR1 WNHNN, CDR2 SYGVQD (reference sequence). As handled by the study authors: Reference gene primer amplification gave estimated nucleated cell counts. Produced via immunoSEQ multiplex PCR; TCRdb's table is partial and in-frame only. D and trimming were read from the DNA, whereas the V and J calls and clone size are those reported in that table. This table holds roughly 85,000 clones, over 75% found once. This sequence originates from a human donor in a cohort sampled during active COVID-19. Sequencing was done on a sample of peripheral blood. The gene calls are TRBV10-1 and TRBJ2-3; 9 nucleotides match TRBD2. The CDR3 DNA follows: TGCGCCAGCAGTGAGGGGCGGGGGGGCCTAGGTCCAGATACGCAGTATTTT. Translation: CASSEGRGGLGPDTQYF.